The clone carrying this TCR beta chain was seen ten or more times. Its antigen is not known. CDR1 and CDR2 (germline): GTSNPN, SVGIG (reference sequence). V dropped 6 bases and J dropped 9 bases, with 15 bases sitting between them. The CDR3 spans 12 residues. Samples came from axillary lymph nodes draining the breast cancer. One entry per CDR3 protein, called by TCRdb with MiXCR from the multiplex PCR reads. This table has 120,000 to 150,000 distinct CDR3 sequences, around a third appearing once. The data were taken from a study of breast tumors, draining lymph nodes, adjacent tissues. General study results and limits: Findings are consistent with lymph node origin and intratumoral expansion of most tumor T cells. Tumor and nontumor repertoires were significantly more similar in luminal-like than in basal-like breast cancer. Tumor T cell lymph node origin was a supported hypothesis, not proven. Tumors had less TCR diversity than lymph nodes, more than nontumor tissue.

Material for sequencing was axillary lymph node tissue. The chain has TRBV30 and TRBJ2-1; no definite D call. This receptor was obtained from a female donor with breast cancer. Some clones in this sample may be carry-over from other donors' samples. The DNA of the CDR3 is TGTGCCTGCCGGAGAGGTGGCGGTGAGCAGTTCTTC. Its protein product is CACRRGGGEQFF. The complete variable domain, with remaining parts taken from reference TRBV30 and TRBJ2-1, reads SQTIHQWPATLVQPVGSPLSLECTVEGTSNPNLYWYRQAAGRGLQLLFYSVGIGQISSEVPQNLSASRPQDRQFILSSKKLLLSDSGFYLCACRRGGGEQFFGPGTRLTVL.